This T cell receptor beta chain is drawn from a study of T cells after yellow fever vaccination (dated by TCRdb to between 2018 and 2021). At the level of the whole study: Libraries from fractions with low cell numbers were prepared with the SMART-Seq v4 Ultra Low Input RNA kit. To follow T-cell clones before and after both primary and booster YFV17D yellow fever vaccination, bulk TCR alpha and beta repertoires underwent longitudinal sequencing. Two healthy male donors, one aged 18 to 30 and one aged 30 to 39 years, were included in the cohort. Blood samples were taken at several timepoints before and after primary and secondary immunization, and bulk PBMC replicates and cell subsets were isolated. General study outcomes and caveats: A small fraction of clonotypes appeared in both the CD4 and CD8 compartments, likely as a result of convergent recombination. Compared with the primary T-cell response, the secondary T-cell response was faster but weaker, reaching its peak on day 5 rather than on day 15. Only two donors were included in the study, so the extent to which the findings can be generalized is limited. Because abundant contaminating clonotypes from the bulk population could be contained in FACS-sorted repertoires, computational filtering was required. After the booster, most clones that had expanded after primary vaccination were detected again (around 97% of CD4 and about 88% of CD8), suggesting broad maintenance of memory.

The treatment or condition label for this specimen denotes: live attenuated yellow fever vaccine strain. A standard Ficoll-Paque protocol was used to isolate PBMCs from peripheral blood. Dynabeads CD4 and CD8 positive selection kits were used to isolate the CD4 and CD8 T-cell fractions. RNA was extracted with TriZol from bulk PBMCs, CD4 and CD8 fractions, and dextramer-positive and dextramer-negative fractions. The germline V gene (reference sequence) specifies SEHNR as CDR1 and FQNEAQ as CDR2. The CDR3 numbers 14 residues from cysteine through phenylalanine. The only DNA kept is the CDR3, 42 bases in frame from the first base. V lost 5 bases and J lost 4 bases, and the count of bases not matched to a germline gene is 5. Comment on this clonotype: Which antigen it targets is not known. It has no much larger one-base neighbor in the sample; base qualities were not kept.

The data were produced on an Illumina NovaSeq 6000. TCR cDNA was synthesized by 5'RACE template switching, through which a universal primer site and unique molecular identifiers were introduced. Priming of cDNA synthesis was performed from both the TCR alpha and TCR beta constant segments. Library amplification involved two PCR steps, and the second step added sample barcodes and sequencing adapters. Sequencing of libraries was done on Illumina HiSeq 2500 (2x100 bp) or NovaSeq (2x150 bp). Per the source publication's procedure: Reads were demultiplexed and collapsed into UMI consensus sequences with MIGEC, and V(D)J alignment was performed with MiXCR. Vaccine-responding clonotypes were defined with edgeR using replicate PBMC samples, requiring FDR below 0.01 and a log2 fold change above 5 up to day 15. CD4 or CD8 identity was assigned to each bulk clonotype according to whether the clonotype was present at higher abundance in the sequenced CD4 repertoire or the sequenced CD8 repertoire. TCRdb reprocessed the public reads (quality trimming at Q25 with fastp, clone calling with MiXCR) and kept in-frame beta chains. Rows with one shared CDR3 protein collapse into an entry with the most common genes and DNA. The V and J calls, along with clone size, are taken from TCRdb and not from the paper's own processing. This sample gives some 240,000 distinct CDR3 sequences in total; around 5.2% of them show up just once. Around 3.3% of the sample goes to the ten largest clones.

The chain was built from TRBV7-9 and TRBJ2-3; the junction holds 8 bases that match TRBD2. Sequencing was performed on CD4+ T cells sorted from PBMCs, taken on the day of the yellow fever booster vaccination. This receptor was identified in a man aged 18-30 years who received the YFV17D yellow fever vaccine. DNA sequence: TGTGCCAGCAGCCGGGGGGGCGCGTCAGATACGCAGTATTTT. It is translated as CASSRGGASDTQYF.